These 26 T cell receptor beta chains originate from one sample sequenced in a study of T cells in Graves' hyperthyroidism and ophthalmopathy. TCR beta CDR3 region amplification was performed from RNA transcripts. The HTBI primer set served for first-round RT-PCR of the TCR CDR3. TCRdb redid the calling of the multiplex PCR reads with MiXCR, one entry per CDR3 protein. The table lists more than 300,000 distinct CDR3 sequences, 15% to 20% of them singletons, with 35% to 50% in the top ten. The sequencing input was blood. These TCRs come from a man aged 18 to 30 with Graves' ophthalmopathy.

This clonotype was counted only a few times. The chain couples TRBV27 to TRBJ2-2; no reliable D call. This CDR3 contains 14 residues. Trimming removed 5 bases at V and 2 bases at J, with 9 bases between. CDR1 and CDR2 (germline): MNHEY, SMNVEV (reference sequence). CDR3 protein: CASSSTANTGELFF. In DNA, the CDR3 is TGTGCCAGCAGTAGCACAGCAAACACCGGGGAGCTGTTTTTT.

This clonotype was found a few times. The rearrangement links TRBV3-1 to TRBJ2-7; a possible D gene is TRBD1 (5 bases). This CDR3 comprises 15 residues. The ends were cut back, 0 bases at V and 2 bases at J, with 11 bases in the middle. Germline CDR1 LGHDT, CDR2 YNNKEL (reference sequence). The CDR3 loop is CASSQDMAGTYEQYF. CDR3 DNA: TGTGCCAGCAGCCAAGATATGGCAGGGACCTACGAGCAGTACTTC.

At least ten counts were recorded for this clonotype. This chain links TRBV7-9 with TRBJ2-7; TRBD2 agrees at 8 bases. CDR1 is SEHNR, CDR2 FQNEAQ, per germline (reference sequence). Trimming removed 4 bases from V and 0 bases from J; junction bases left unmatched: 5. CDR3 length: 15 residues. The CDR3 DNA follows: TGTGCCAGCAGCTCCGGGGGGGGGGACTCCTACGAGCAGTACTTC. This translates into CASSSGGGDSYEQYF.

This rearrangement joins TRBV12-3 or TRBV12-4 to TRBJ2-1; 7 bases line up with TRBD1. With 0 bases clipped from V and 5 bases from J, the junction kept 7 bases outside the gene matches. The CDR3 extends over 16 amino acids. CDR3 sequence reads: CASSLAGGARDNEQFF. The CDR3 DNA is TGTGCCAGCAGTTTAGCAGGGGGCGCCCGGGACAATGAGCAGTTCTTC.

This clonotype was seen ten or more times. The chain joins TRBV27 to TRBJ2-1, with D perhaps TRBD1 or TRBD2 (5 bases each). The germline V gene encodes CDR1 MNHEY and CDR2 SMNVEV (reference sequence). V was shortened by 8 bases and J by 0 bases, with 5 bases between the two germline ends. CDR3 size: 12 residues. The CDR3 nucleotides are TGTGCCAGCGGGGGCTCCTACAATGAGCAGTTCTTC. It encodes CASGGSYNEQFF.

The V call is TRBV19, the J call TRBJ2-2; unclear D gene. Germline CDR1 reads LNHDA; CDR2 reads SQIVND (reference sequence). The CDR3 consists of 12 residues. The germline V and J ends were trimmed by 7 bases and 6 bases, with 9 bases remaining between them. This chain's CDR3 is CASKVQAGELFF. The DNA for the CDR3 is TGTGCCAGTAAAGTTCAAGCCGGGGAGCTGTTTTTT.

There are many counts of this clonotype. The CDR3 DNA follows: TGTGCCAGCAGCTTAGTGATGTGGGTGGGGGTGGATGAGCAGTTCTTC. It translates to CASSLVMWVGVDEQFF. The chain uses TRBV11-2 and TRBJ2-1, with D perhaps being TRBD1 or TRBD2 (5 bases each). V lost 1 base and J 8 bases, leaving 18 bases between the germline ends. The CDR3 extends over 16 amino acids. Germline CDR1 reads SGHAT; CDR2 reads FQNNGV.

The chain combines TRBV29-1 with TRBJ1-4; D gene ambiguous. The CDR3 is 12 residues long. V shed 4 bases and J shed 13 bases, with 16 bases lying between them. The germline V gene encodes CDR1 SQVTM and CDR2 ANQGSEA. CDR3 region: CSVVPQDLILFF. CDR3 DNA: TGCAGCGTTGTGCCCCAGGACCTTATACTGTTTTTT.

The CDR3 DNA is TGTGCCAGCAGTCCCCTCCTCGGACAGGGGGCGTTAGAGCAGTACTTC. It specifies CASSPLLGQGALEQYF. The gene calls are TRBV28 and TRBJ2-7, with 11 bases fitting TRBD1. Germline CDR1 is MDHEN and CDR2 is SYDVKM. CDR3 length equals 16 residues. The ends lost 5 bases at V and 7 bases at J; junction bases unmatched: 13.

The CDR3 here is CASIARGTSGGTDTQYF. In nucleotides, the CDR3 is TGTGCCAGTATTGCCCGGGGAACGAGCGGGGGCACAGATACGCAGTATTTT. The V gene is TRBV5-8, the J gene TRBJ2-3; TRBD2 aligns across 7 bases. This CDR3 has 17 residues. Germline-derived CDR1 and CDR2 are SGHTS and YDEGEE. Trimming cost V 8 bases and J 1 base; bases outside gene matches: 16.

This clonotype has more than one count but fewer than ten. The chain's CDR3 is CSARDLGQQPQHF. CDR3 sequence (DNA): TGCAGTGCTAGAGATCTGGGGCAGCAGCCCCAGCATTTT. The chain uses TRBV20-1 and TRBJ1-5, with D perhaps matching TRBD1 (5 bases). Deletions cut 0 bases from V and 7 bases from J, with 10 bases between. Germline assignment: CDR1 DFQATT and CDR2 SNEGSKA (reference sequence). This CDR3 spans 13 amino acids.

In its sample, this clonotype was seen many times. This rearrangement joins TRBV6-1 to TRBJ1-6, with 7 bases fitting TRBD1. Germline loops: CDR1 MNHNS, CDR2 SASEGT. The CDR3 totals 15 residues. V lost 7 bases and J lost 3; bases outside the gene matches: 6. The CDR3 sequence is CASNLPGGYNSPLHF. CDR3 DNA: TGTGCCAGCAACCTTCCAGGGGGCTATAATTCACCCCTCCACTTT.

Comment on this clonotype: A junction boundary mismatches the germline segment, possibly from a read error. V gene TRBV5-1 combines with J gene TRBJ2-5; D is uncertain. CDR1 is SGHRS and CDR2 is YFSETQ in the germline V gene. This CDR3 contains 15 residues. CDR3 protein: CASSFSTTRQEIQYF. The CDR3 DNA is TGCGCCAGCAGCTTTAGTACTACAAGGCAAGAGATCCAGTACTTC.

This clonotype was observed at least ten times. The chain is built from TRBV11-2 and TRBJ2-3; a weak D match, TRBD1 (6 bases). Germline CDR1 is SGHAT and CDR2 is FQNNGV. The CDR3 has 13 amino acids. V lost 4 bases to trimming and J lost 3 bases, with 8 bases between them. The CDR3 region is CASSSGVTDTQYF. CDR3 sequence (DNA): TGTGCCAGCAGCTCAGGGGTTACAGATACGCAGTATTTT.

This clonotype was seen a few times. The rearrangement joins TRBV4-2 to TRBJ1-1, with D unresolved. CDR1 and CDR2 (germline): LGHNA, YNFKEQ. V dropped 1 base and J dropped 5 bases, with 11 bases sitting between them. The CDR3 is made up of 14 amino acids. The CDR3 here is CASSQVQLETEAFF. CDR3 DNA sequence: TGTGCCAGCAGCCAAGTCCAGTTGGAGACTGAAGCTTTCTTT.

This clonotype showed up many times. The rearrangement links TRBV2 to TRBJ2-1, with a tentative D call TRBD2 (5 bases). V was shortened by 3 bases and J by 5 bases, with 14 bases between the two germline ends. Germline CDR1 is SNHLY and CDR2 is FYNNEI. The CDR3 extends over 15 amino acids. The CDR3 region is CASSDFAGGHNEQFF. CDR3 nucleotides: TGTGCCAGCAGTGATTTTGCGGGCGGACACAATGAGCAGTTCTTC.

There are many counts of this clonotype. The chain has TRBV3-1 and TRBJ1-1; D gene ambiguous. Germline CDR1 is LGHDT and CDR2 is YNNKEL (reference sequence). The CDR3 sequence is 14 residues long. The V gene lost 0 bases and the J gene lost 5 bases, with 10 bases spanning the gap. CDR3 nucleotides: TGTGCCAGCAGCCAAGAGGGTGGGGTTACTGAAGCTTTCTTT. It yields the protein CASSQEGGVTEAFF.

The table lists this clonotype with many counts. The J gene is TRBJ2-1, the V gene TRBV27, with TRBD2 identical over 9 bases. Germline CDR1 reads MNHEY; CDR2 reads SMNVEV (reference sequence). V was pared by 6 bases and J by 6 bases, with 15 bases of the junction left unmatched. There are 17 residues in the CDR3. CDR3 in amino acids: CASSAPRSAGGLNEQFF. The DNA of the CDR3 is TGTGCCAGCAGCGCCCCCCGGTCAGCGGGGGGACTCAATGAGCAGTTCTTC.

About this clonotype: A read error may explain this, as a much larger clone is one base away. The rearrangement joins TRBV12-3 or TRBV12-4 to TRBJ1-5, with 7 bases matching TRBD1. Trimming cost V 5 bases and J 0 bases; bases outside gene matches: 16. The CDR3 is 19 amino acids. CDR3 sequence (DNA): TGTGCCAGCAGTCGGACCTACAGGGGAGTGGCCCATAGCAATCAGCCCCAGCATTTT. Protein: CASSRTYRGVAHSNQPQHF.

This clonotype was observed at least ten times. The chain is built from TRBV2 and TRBJ1-5, with a tentative D call TRBD1 (6 bases). Trimming left V 1 base short and J 7 bases short, with 11 bases between. The CDR3 has 14 residues. Germline lookup yields CDR1 SNHLY and CDR2 FYNNEI. In DNA form, the CDR3 reads TGTGCCAGCAGTGAAGTACAGGGCGGGCAGCCCCAGCATTTT. As protein: CASSEVQGGQPQHF.

This clonotype came up a few times. The genes are TRBV7-8 and TRBJ1-3; D not resolved. Germline CDR1 and CDR2: SGHVS and FQNEAQ. V lost 4 bases, J lost 7 bases, and 17 bases lay in between. This CDR3 has 15 residues. The CDR3 protein is CASSSGGLRGNTIYF. The CDR3 nucleotides read TGTGCCAGCAGCTCTGGAGGTCTTCGGGGTAACACCATATATTTT.

This clonotype was observed at least ten times. The V gene is TRBV11-2, the J gene TRBJ1-1; TRBD1 aligns across 8 bases. Trimming took 5 bases from V and 1 from J; bases not matched to a gene: 6. The germline CDR1 and CDR2 sequences are SGHAT and FQNNGV. The CDR3 covers 15 residues. Here the CDR3 reads CASSLSGQGNTEAFF. The DNA for the CDR3 is TGTGCCAGCAGCCTCTCTGGACAGGGGAACACTGAAGCTTTCTTT.

This clonotype was observed at least ten times. The J gene is TRBJ2-1, the V gene TRBV12-3 or TRBV12-4; the D gene could be TRBD1 or TRBD2 (6 bases each). V was clipped by 10 bases and J by 7 bases, with 17 bases between them. The CDR3 extends over 13 amino acids. CDR3 amino acids: CATHSRGVNEQFF. As DNA, the CDR3 is TGTGCCACTCACAGTAGGGGGGTTAATGAGCAGTTCTTC.

V is TRBV11-2 and J is TRBJ1-6, with a tentative D call TRBD1 (5 bases). Germline CDR1 and CDR2: SGHAT and FQNNGV. The V end lost 2 bases, the J end lost 11 bases, and 10 bases lay between the germline ends. This CDR3 spans 13 amino acids. CDR3 loop: CASSLRDLTPLHF. CDR3 nucleotide sequence: TGTGCCAGCAGCTTACGGGACCTCACACCCCTCCACTTT.

This clonotype has at least ten counts. The genes are TRBV12-3 or TRBV12-4 and TRBJ1-1, with D unclear. The CDR3 covers 17 residues. V was trimmed by 6 bases and J by 3 bases, leaving 23 bases between them. CDR3 nucleotides: TGTGCCAGCAGGCCCCTACCCCGGGGAGGGCCGGACACTGAAGCTTTCTTT. It codes for CASRPLPRGGPDTEAFF.

The rearrangement uses TRBV18 and TRBJ2-3, with 9 nucleotides matching TRBD1. Germline CDR1 and CDR2: KGHSH and LQKENI. V dropped 3 bases and J dropped 1; count of bases not matched to a gene: 5. The CDR3 has 16 amino acids. The CDR3 protein is CASSPRGQGRTDTQYF. The CDR3 nucleotides read TGTGCCAGCTCACCCCGGGGACAGGGTCGCACAGATACGCAGTATTTT.